These T cell receptor beta chains were read from a single sample in a study of blood T cells in healthy people across ages. MiXCR, run by TCRdb on the 5' RACE reads, gives a single entry per CDR3 protein. The table has under 2,000,000 distinct CDR3 sequences, about 49% seen once. Material: blood. The origin of the receptors is a woman in her thirties or forties in good health. CDR3s include the opening cysteine and the closing phenylalanine or tryptophan. A D gene is named only where the DNA matches it firmly. Clone size appears in some rows only: once, few, many, or a class for an expanded clone.

j_call: TRBJ2-1
d_call: TRBD1
cdr3_length: 14
v_call: TRBV5-6
clone_size: -
cdr3_aa: CASSLGTGGLGQFF
cdr3_nt: TGTGCCAGCAGCTTAGGGACAGGGGGCCTGGGGCAGTTCTTC

j_call: TRBJ1-5
d_call: -
cdr3_length: 12
v_call: TRBV3-1
clone_size: -
cdr3_aa: CASSQSLGPQHF
cdr3_nt: TGTGCCAGCAGCCAATCGCTCGGGCCCCAGCATTTT

j_call: TRBJ2-7
d_call: -
cdr3_length: 14
v_call: TRBV6-5
clone_size: -
cdr3_aa: CASKERGSSYEQYF
cdr3_nt: TGTGCCAGCAAGGAACGGGGCAGCTCCTACGAGCAGTACTTC

j_call: TRBJ2-5
d_call: -
cdr3_length: 14
v_call: TRBV3-1
clone_size: -
cdr3_aa: CASSLKARGETQYF
cdr3_nt: TGTGCCAGCAGCCTGAAAGCCCGGGGGGAGACCCAGTACTTC

j_call: TRBJ1-4
d_call: -
cdr3_length: 15
v_call: TRBV27
clone_size: -
cdr3_aa: CASSLYGSFNEKLFF
cdr3_nt: TGTGCCAGCAGTTTATACGGATCCTTTAATGAAAAACTGTTTTTT

j_call: TRBJ2-7
d_call: -
cdr3_length: 14
v_call: TRBV18
clone_size: -
cdr3_aa: CASSPNRQDYEQYF
cdr3_nt: TGTGCCAGCTCACCAAATCGGCAGGACTACGAGCAGTACTTC

j_call: TRBJ2-7
d_call: TRBD1
cdr3_length: 14
v_call: TRBV12-3/TRBV12-4
clone_size: few
cdr3_aa: CASRQGTSSYEQYF
cdr3_nt: TGTGCCAGCAGACAGGGGACGAGCTCCTACGAGCAGTACTTC

j_call: TRBJ1-1
d_call: -
cdr3_length: 13
v_call: TRBV29-1
clone_size: -
cdr3_aa: CSVPTAVGTEAFF
cdr3_nt: TGCAGCGTTCCAACAGCCGTCGGCACTGAAGCTTTCTTT

j_call: TRBJ2-6
d_call: TRBD1
cdr3_length: 17
v_call: TRBV7-6
clone_size: -
cdr3_aa: CASSLTGGGSGANVLTF
cdr3_nt: TGTGCCAGCAGCTTAACAGGGGGAGGCTCTGGGGCCAACGTCCTGACTTTC

j_call: TRBJ2-1
d_call: -
cdr3_length: 14
v_call: TRBV20-1
clone_size: few
cdr3_aa: CSAQTEQIYNEQFF
cdr3_nt: TGCAGTGCTCAGACAGAACAAATATACAATGAGCAGTTCTTC

j_call: TRBJ2-7
d_call: TRBD2
cdr3_length: 15
v_call: TRBV7-2
clone_size: -
cdr3_aa: CASSFHGGFPYEQYF
cdr3_nt: TGTGCCAGCAGCTTTCACGGGGGGTTCCCCTACGAGCAGTACTTC

j_call: TRBJ2-5
d_call: TRBD1
cdr3_length: 17
v_call: TRBV20-1
clone_size: -
cdr3_aa: CSARSGTGSLLQETQYF
cdr3_nt: TGCAGTGCTAGGTCCGGGACAGGGAGCCTTCTACAAGAGACCCAGTACTTC

j_call: TRBJ2-7
d_call: -
cdr3_length: 14
v_call: TRBV6-2/TRBV6-3
clone_size: -
cdr3_aa: CASRPELARNEQYF
cdr3_nt: TGTGCCAGCAGGCCTGAACTAGCACGCAATGAGCAGTACTTC

j_call: TRBJ2-3
d_call: -
cdr3_length: 14
v_call: TRBV5-1
clone_size: few
cdr3_aa: CASSLGRVGDTQYF
cdr3_nt: TGCGCCAGCAGCTTGGGGAGGGTTGGAGATACGCAGTATTTT

j_call: TRBJ2-1
d_call: -
cdr3_length: 16
v_call: TRBV24-1
clone_size: few
cdr3_aa: CATALSGASSYNEQFF
cdr3_nt: TGTGCCACCGCTCTGAGTGGAGCGAGCTCCTACAATGAGCAGTTCTTC

j_call: TRBJ2-7
d_call: TRBD2
cdr3_length: 13
v_call: TRBV27
clone_size: -
cdr3_aa: CASGRGVPYEQYF
cdr3_nt: TGTGCCAGTGGGCGGGGGGTTCCCTACGAGCAGTACTTC

j_call: TRBJ2-1
d_call: -
cdr3_length: 15
v_call: TRBV9
clone_size: -
cdr3_aa: CASSTTKSRYNEQFF
cdr3_nt: TGTGCCAGCAGCACTACCAAGAGTAGGTACAATGAGCAGTTCTTC

j_call: TRBJ2-5
d_call: TRBD2
cdr3_length: 17
v_call: TRBV20-1
clone_size: -
cdr3_aa: CSARDQLASGSQETQYF
cdr3_nt: TGCAGTGCTAGAGATCAGTTGGCTAGCGGGAGCCAAGAGACCCAGTACTTC

j_call: TRBJ2-1
d_call: TRBD1
cdr3_length: 14
v_call: TRBV29-1
clone_size: few
cdr3_aa: CSVEVGTAYNEQFF
cdr3_nt: TGCAGCGTTGAAGTAGGGACAGCGTACAATGAGCAGTTCTTC

j_call: TRBJ1-4
d_call: TRBD1
cdr3_length: 16
v_call: TRBV6-5
clone_size: -
cdr3_aa: CASSLLGQGINEKLFF
cdr3_nt: TGTGCCAGCAGTTTGTTGGGACAGGGTATTAATGAAAAACTGTTTTTT

j_call: TRBJ2-3
d_call: TRBD2
cdr3_length: 15
v_call: TRBV7-2
clone_size: many
cdr3_aa: CASSSLGGSTDTQYF
cdr3_nt: TGTGCCAGCAGCTCCCTGGGGGGGAGCACAGATACGCAGTATTTT

j_call: TRBJ2-1
d_call: TRBD2
cdr3_length: 14
v_call: TRBV6-2/TRBV6-3
clone_size: -
cdr3_aa: CASSWGGAYNEQFF
cdr3_nt: TGTGCCAGCAGTTGGGGGGGGGCCTACAATGAGCAGTTCTTC

j_call: TRBJ2-1
d_call: TRBD1
cdr3_length: 17
v_call: TRBV28
clone_size: -
cdr3_aa: CASSPETGTATYNEQFF
cdr3_nt: TGTGCCAGCAGTCCCGAAACCGGGACAGCTACCTACAATGAGCAGTTCTTC

j_call: TRBJ1-1
d_call: -
cdr3_length: 13
v_call: TRBV29-1
clone_size: -
cdr3_aa: CSGKQGSNTEAFF
cdr3_nt: TGCAGCGGAAAACAGGGATCGAACACTGAAGCTTTCTTT

j_call: TRBJ1-5
d_call: TRBD1
cdr3_length: 16
v_call: TRBV12-3/TRBV12-4
clone_size: -
cdr3_aa: CASSPGTRGGHQPQHF
cdr3_nt: TGTGCCAGCAGTCCAGGGACAAGAGGGGGCCATCAGCCCCAGCATTTT

j_call: TRBJ1-6
d_call: TRBD1
cdr3_length: 16
v_call: TRBV6-5
clone_size: once
cdr3_aa: CASNYRGTGLNSPLHF
cdr3_nt: TGTGCCAGCAACTACAGGGGGACCGGACTAAATTCACCCCTCCACTTT

j_call: TRBJ2-6
d_call: -
cdr3_length: 19
v_call: TRBV21-1
clone_size: -
cdr3_aa: CASSTQGIRTGSWANVLTF
cdr3_nt: TGTGCCAGCAGCACTCAGGGGATACGGACTGGCTCTTGGGCCAACGTCCTGACTTTC

j_call: TRBJ2-1
d_call: TRBD2
cdr3_length: 15
v_call: TRBV5-1
clone_size: -
cdr3_aa: CASSPAGGDSHEQFF
cdr3_nt: TGCGCCAGCAGCCCGGCGGGGGGGGACTCCCATGAGCAGTTCTTC

j_call: TRBJ1-2
d_call: -
cdr3_length: 12
v_call: TRBV20-1
clone_size: -
cdr3_aa: CSARDTNYGYTF
cdr3_nt: TGCAGTGCTAGAGACACTAACTATGGCTACACCTTC

j_call: TRBJ2-3
d_call: -
cdr3_length: 15
v_call: TRBV4-1
clone_size: -
cdr3_aa: CASSQEKQGGETQYF
cdr3_nt: TGCGCCAGCAGCCAAGAAAAACAAGGAGGAGAGACGCAGTATTTT

j_call: TRBJ2-5
d_call: -
cdr3_length: 17
v_call: TRBV21-1
clone_size: -
cdr3_aa: CASSSRAGTGIEETQYF
cdr3_nt: TGTGCCAGCAGTTCGAGAGCAGGGACAGGGATTGAAGAGACCCAGTACTTC

j_call: TRBJ1-3
d_call: TRBD1
cdr3_length: 15
v_call: TRBV12-3/TRBV12-4
clone_size: -
cdr3_aa: CASAGGGPPGNTIYF
cdr3_nt: TGTGCCAGCGCAGGGGGGGGTCCTCCTGGAAACACCATATATTTT

j_call: TRBJ2-6
d_call: TRBD1
cdr3_length: 18
v_call: TRBV4-1
clone_size: few
cdr3_aa: CASSHTGTGSSGANVLTF
cdr3_nt: TGCGCCAGCAGCCATACCGGGACAGGGAGCTCTGGGGCCAACGTCCTGACTTTC

j_call: TRBJ2-7
d_call: -
cdr3_length: 13
v_call: TRBV27
clone_size: -
cdr3_aa: CASGSRAGYEQYF
cdr3_nt: TGTGCCAGCGGTTCTCGAGCTGGCTACGAGCAGTACTTC

j_call: TRBJ1-4
d_call: -
cdr3_length: 15
v_call: TRBV6-5
clone_size: few
cdr3_aa: CASRASDSRGEKLFF
cdr3_nt: TGTGCCAGCAGGGCGTCGGACAGTAGGGGCGAAAAACTGTTTTTT

j_call: TRBJ1-1
d_call: -
cdr3_length: 12
v_call: TRBV29-1
clone_size: once
cdr3_aa: CSADRSDTEAFF
cdr3_nt: TGCAGCGCAGACAGATCTGACACTGAAGCTTTCTTT

j_call: TRBJ2-5
d_call: -
cdr3_length: 13
v_call: TRBV11-2
clone_size: -
cdr3_aa: CASRRGEQETQYF
cdr3_nt: TGTGCCAGTCGAAGGGGGGAACAAGAGACCCAGTACTTC

j_call: TRBJ2-3
d_call: -
cdr3_length: 15
v_call: TRBV10-1
clone_size: -
cdr3_aa: CASSESNPRTDTQYF
cdr3_nt: TGCGCCAGCAGTGAGTCGAACCCGCGCACAGATACGCAGTATTTT

j_call: TRBJ2-3
d_call: TRBD2
cdr3_length: 17
v_call: TRBV6-1
clone_size: -
cdr3_aa: CASSPRGAGGNPDTQYF
cdr3_nt: TGTGCCAGCAGTCCCCGGGGGGCGGGGGGCAATCCAGATACGCAGTATTTT

j_call: TRBJ2-7
d_call: TRBD1
cdr3_length: 17
v_call: TRBV6-5
clone_size: few
cdr3_aa: CASRRTTTGEDSYEQYF
cdr3_nt: TGTGCCAGCAGAAGGACGACCACAGGGGAAGATTCCTACGAGCAGTACTTC

j_call: TRBJ2-3
d_call: -
cdr3_length: 13
v_call: TRBV20-1
clone_size: few
cdr3_aa: CSASRQEGHTQYF
cdr3_nt: TGCAGTGCTAGCCGACAGGAGGGTCATACGCAGTATTTT

j_call: TRBJ1-6
d_call: -
cdr3_length: 18
v_call: TRBV6-1
clone_size: -
cdr3_aa: CASSEALLGQAYNSPLHF
cdr3_nt: TGTGCCAGCAGTGAAGCGCTTCTGGGGCAGGCTTATAATTCACCCCTCCACTTT

j_call: TRBJ2-6
d_call: -
cdr3_length: 18
v_call: TRBV18
clone_size: -
cdr3_aa: CASSPASGERSGANVLTF
cdr3_nt: TGTGCCAGCTCACCAGCGTCAGGGGAGCGCTCTGGGGCCAACGTCCTGACTTTC

j_call: TRBJ1-6
d_call: -
cdr3_length: 17
v_call: TRBV27
clone_size: -
cdr3_aa: CASSLSSGVPYNSPLHF
cdr3_nt: TGTGCCAGCAGTTTATCGTCGGGGGTACCCTATAATTCACCCCTCCACTTT

j_call: TRBJ1-1
d_call: -
cdr3_length: 13
v_call: TRBV2
clone_size: -
cdr3_aa: CASSPSFLPEAFF
cdr3_nt: TGTGCCAGCAGTCCGTCTTTTCTACCTGAAGCTTTCTTT

j_call: TRBJ2-5
d_call: -
cdr3_length: 14
v_call: TRBV7-2
clone_size: few
cdr3_aa: CASSLEDSRETQYF
cdr3_nt: TGTGCCAGCAGCCTAGAGGACAGTCGAGAGACCCAGTACTTC

j_call: TRBJ2-3
d_call: TRBD1
cdr3_length: 14
v_call: TRBV2
clone_size: few
cdr3_aa: CASSRTGVLDTQYF
cdr3_nt: TGTGCCAGCAGCCGGACAGGTGTGTTGGATACGCAGTATTTT

j_call: TRBJ2-1
d_call: TRBD2
cdr3_length: 15
v_call: TRBV5-1
clone_size: -
cdr3_aa: CASSLGSGGNNEQFF
cdr3_nt: TGCGCCAGCAGCTTGGGTAGCGGGGGTAACAATGAGCAGTTCTTC

j_call: TRBJ2-1
d_call: TRBD2
cdr3_length: 15
v_call: TRBV12-5
clone_size: -
cdr3_aa: CASGRGGYIDNEQFF
cdr3_nt: TGTGCTAGTGGTCGGGGGGGCTACATAGACAATGAGCAGTTCTTC

j_call: TRBJ2-3
d_call: -
cdr3_length: 20
v_call: TRBV6-2/TRBV6-3
clone_size: few
cdr3_aa: CASSYKRIGGAGATTDTQYF
cdr3_nt: TGTGCCAGCAGTTACAAAAGAATTGGGGGAGCAGGGGCCACCACAGATACGCAGTATTTT

j_call: TRBJ2-1
d_call: -
cdr3_length: 15
v_call: TRBV4-2
clone_size: few
cdr3_aa: CASSQAPVDVDEQFF
cdr3_nt: TGTGCCAGCAGCCAAGCCCCGGTAGACGTCGATGAGCAGTTCTTC

j_call: TRBJ2-4
d_call: TRBD1
cdr3_length: 16
v_call: TRBV20-1
clone_size: -
cdr3_aa: CSATGQNLLTKNIQYF
cdr3_nt: TGCAGTGCTACGGGACAGAACCTCCTAACCAAAAACATTCAGTACTTC

j_call: TRBJ1-1
d_call: -
cdr3_length: 15
v_call: TRBV3-1
clone_size: -
cdr3_aa: CASSQEWQGRTEAFF
cdr3_nt: TGTGCCAGCAGCCAAGAGTGGCAGGGGCGAACTGAAGCTTTCTTT

j_call: TRBJ1-1
d_call: -
cdr3_length: 12
v_call: TRBV29-1
clone_size: few
cdr3_aa: CSVERQGTEAFF
cdr3_nt: TGCAGCGTTGAGCGGCAGGGCACTGAAGCTTTCTTT

j_call: TRBJ1-1
d_call: -
cdr3_length: 16
v_call: TRBV20-1
clone_size: -
cdr3_aa: CSARWAGDTLNTEAFF
cdr3_nt: TGCAGTGCTAGATGGGCAGGAGATACTCTGAACACTGAAGCTTTCTTT

j_call: TRBJ2-6
d_call: TRBD1
cdr3_length: 18
v_call: TRBV29-1
clone_size: few
cdr3_aa: CSVATGANLNSGANVLTF
cdr3_nt: TGCAGCGTGGCGACAGGGGCCAACTTAAACTCTGGGGCCAACGTCCTGACTTTC

j_call: TRBJ2-1
d_call: -
cdr3_length: 21
v_call: TRBV29-1
clone_size: -
cdr3_aa: CSVLIGGRGTLQTGSYNEQFF
cdr3_nt: TGCAGCGTCCTGATAGGGGGCAGGGGGACTCTCCAGACCGGCTCCTACAATGAGCAGTTCTTC

j_call: TRBJ1-2
d_call: -
cdr3_length: 13
v_call: TRBV12-3/TRBV12-4
clone_size: -
cdr3_aa: CASSFIAFYGYTF
cdr3_nt: TGTGCCAGCAGTTTCATTGCCTTCTATGGCTACACCTTC

j_call: TRBJ2-7
d_call: -
cdr3_length: 15
v_call: TRBV20-1
clone_size: -
cdr3_aa: CSARFSRAGSYEQYF
cdr3_nt: TGCAGTGCTAGATTTAGTAGAGCTGGGTCCTACGAGCAGTACTTC

j_call: TRBJ2-1
d_call: -
cdr3_length: 11
v_call: TRBV19
clone_size: -
cdr3_aa: CASSMEVFQFF
cdr3_nt: TGTGCCAGTAGTATGGAGGTATTCCAGTTCTTC